Listed below are T cell receptor beta chains from one sample, sequenced in a study of OX40 agonist ivuxolimab in advanced cancers. Using immunoSEQ multiplex PCR, the repertoire was profiled, and TCRdb retains in-frame clones only, with some absent. Found here are 35,000 to 40,000 clones, approximately 82% of them singletons; the top ten hold 6.5% to 8%. Sequencing used CD4+ or CD8+ T cells sorted from blood, obtained in a trial of the OX40 agonist ivuxolimab. Receptors originate from an adult with an advanced solid tumor such as melanoma, head and neck, liver or kidney cancer. The CDR3 runs from the conserved cysteine through the conserved F or W. The D gene is left open where the match is weak. Clone size is given for some rows only: seen once, a few or many times, or a class if the clone is expanded.

TRBJ1-5 TRBV5-1 . few TGCGCCAGCAGCTGGGCCCCCATGGGGTCGTATCAGCCCCAGCATTTT CASSWAPMGSYQPQHF
TRBJ2-3 TRBV2 TRBD2 . TGTGCCATCCAAAGCGGGATCAGCACAGATACGCAGTATTTT CAIQSGISTDTQYF
TRBJ2-1 TRBV19 TRBD2 once TGTGCCAGTAGTGGGTCCGGGACTAGAGTGTACAATGAGCAGTTCTTC CASSGSGTRVYNEQFF
TRBJ2-5 TRBV30 . . TGTGCCTGGGAACAGGAGCCCCAAGAGACCCAGTACTTC CAWEQEPQETQYF
TRBJ2-1 TRBV19 . . TGTGCCAGTAGTAGCGGGATGTTAAATGAGCAGTTCTTC CASSSGMLNEQFF
TRBJ1-1 TRBV6-1 . once TGTGCCAGCAGTAAAGGACTGATGAACACTGAAGCTTTCTTT CASSKGLMNTEAFF
TRBJ2-2 TRBV19 . few TGTGCCAGTAAGGAACAAAACACCGGGGAGCTGTTTTTT CASKEQNTGELFF
TRBJ2-5 TRBV11-2 . . TGTGCCAGCAGCTTAGGCCCTGAGACCCAGTACTTC CASSLGPETQYF
TRBJ2-1 TRBV11-2 . . TGTGCCAGCAGCCTTCGGGGTTGGGGATCCTACAATGAGCAGTTCTTC CASSLRGWGSYNEQFF
TRBJ1-1 TRBV4-3 . . TGCGCCAGCAGCCAAGATAGGCCGAACACTGAAGCTTTCTTT CASSQDRPNTEAFF
TRBJ2-7 TRBV11-3 TRBD1 . TGTGCCAGCAGCTTAGGAGGACAGGCTAAAGAGCAGTACTTC CASSLGGQAKEQYF
TRBJ1-2 TRBV6-1 . . TGTGCCAGCAGTGAAACCGTATCCTATGGCTACACCTTC CASSETVSYGYTF
TRBJ2-7 TRBV5-6 . once TGTGCCAGCAGCTTGTCAGGGTCCGCCTACGAGCAGTACTTC CASSLSGSAYEQYF
TRBJ2-3 TRBV7-2 TRBD2 . TGTGCCAGCAGCAAGCTAGCGGGGGGCATTAGTGATACGCAGTATTTT CASSKLAGGISDTQYF
TRBJ1-2 TRBV4-2 . . TGTGCCAGCAGCTTAGGCTCAGCGCCATATGGCTACACCTTC CASSLGSAPYGYTF
TRBJ2-5 TRBV30 TRBD1 . TGTGCCTGGAGTCCAGGGGGCGCGGAGACCCAGTACTTC CAWSPGGAETQYF
TRBJ1-4 TRBV5-1 TRBD1 . TGCGCCAGCAGCTTGTCGGGAGGACAGGGGAATGAAAAACTGTTTTTT CASSLSGGQGNEKLFF
TRBJ1-2 TRBV5-8 . once TGTGCCAGCAGCTTGGACGGCGGGCGCTATGGCTACACCTTC CASSLDGGRYGYTF
TRBJ2-1 TRBV6-5 TRBD2 once TGTGCCAGCAGTTACTCGGCGGGAGCGGCCAATGAGCAGTTCTTC CASSYSAGAANEQFF
TRBJ2-1 TRBV5-6 . . TGTGCCAGCAGCTTGCTGGCAGACTCCTACAATGAGCAGTTCTTC CASSLLADSYNEQFF
TRBJ1-6 TRBV4-1 . . TGCGCCAGCAGCCAAGACTATAATTCACCCCTCCACTTT CASSQDYNSPLHF
TRBJ2-1 TRBV6-1 . . TGTGCCACCGATCTTAGACGTGAGGTTGAGCAGTTCTTC CATDLRREVEQFF